These 25 T cell receptor beta chains were all obtained from the same sample, sequenced in a study of T-cell memory formation after mild COVID-19. TCRdb reprocessed the 5' RACE reads via MiXCR and lists one record per CDR3 protein. The sample holds around 60,000 distinct CDR3 sequences; over 7.5% are singletons and the top ten take roughly 1.2%. Sequencing used PBMCs or a T cell subset sorted from them (not recorded which). The receptors here all came from a man younger than 35 who had mild COVID-19 (a few samples of this study predate the infection). Cell type and time point are not known.

The chain joins TRBV12-3 or TRBV12-4 to TRBJ2-7; D tentatively fits TRBD1 or TRBD2 (5 bases each). V was cut by 6 bases and J by 3 bases, with 18 bases left in between. The CDR3 length is 15 residues. In DNA, the CDR3 is TGTGCCAGCAGCGAGGGGTCGGCCGGGCTCTACGAGCAGTACTTC. Protein product: CASSEGSAGLYEQYF.

This clonotype was found a few times. This chain links TRBV20-1 with TRBJ1-4, with D perhaps matching TRBD1 (6 bases). The CDR3 is made up of 13 amino acids. The ends were cut back, 5 bases at V and 4 bases at J, with 11 bases in the middle. The germline V gene encodes CDR1 DFQATT and CDR2 SNEGSKA (reference sequence). The CDR3 sequence is CSALQGSNEKLFF. The DNA for the CDR3 is TGCAGTGCTTTACAGGGAAGTAATGAAAAACTGTTTTTT.

This clonotype showed up just a few times. This chain joins TRBV6-5 and TRBJ2-1; 11 bases map to TRBD1. This CDR3 is 14 amino acids long. After removal of 6 bases from V and 13 bases from J, the junction contained 11 bases not matched to a gene. Germline values: CDR1 MNHEY, CDR2 SVGAGI. The CDR3 DNA is TGTGCCAGCAGCCGACACCGGACAGGGGGCCGCCAGTTCTTC. This sequence encodes CASSRHRTGGRQFF.

This clonotype is categorized as medium-sized (0.01 to 0.1%). This chain uses TRBV7-2 with TRBJ2-1; no firm D call. V lost 3 bases and J lost 10, with 10 bases in between. The CDR3 has 12 residues. CDR1 is SGHTA and CDR2 is FQGNSA in the germline V gene. The CDR3 region is CASSFGRVEQFF. DNA of the CDR3: TGTGCCAGCAGCTTCGGACGTGTGGAGCAGTTCTTC.

The chain joins TRBV10-3 to TRBJ2-4; a possible D gene is TRBD2 (5 bases). Trimming left V 11 bases short and J 3 bases short, with 14 bases between. This CDR3 is built from 13 residues. The germline V gene has CDR1 ENHRY and CDR2 SYGVKD. In DNA, the CDR3 is TGTGCCTCAACCTCGGGGAACAAAAACATTCAGTACTTC. It yields the protein CASTSGNKNIQYF.

This clonotype was seen many times. The V and J genes are TRBV5-1 and TRBJ1-2; 10 nucleotides line up with TRBD1. CDR3 length equals 14 residues. V lost 0 bases, J lost 8 bases, and 4 bases stayed unmatched. Looked up from germline, CDR1 is SGHRS and CDR2 is YFSETQ. The CDR3 loop reads CASSLAGQGGGYTF. CDR3 bases: TGCGCCAGCAGCTTGGCCGGACAGGGGGGCGGCTACACCTTC.

The chain has TRBV7-9 and TRBJ2-6; D gene ambiguous. The V gene lost 5 bases and the J gene lost 2 bases, with 13 bases spanning the gap. CDR3 length: 16 residues. Per the germline V gene, CDR1 is SEHNR and CDR2 is FQNEAQ (reference sequence). The CDR3 DNA sequence: TGTGCCAGCAGCCCCATTCTGGTTGCTGGGGCCAACGTCCTGACTTTC. This sequence encodes CASSPILVAGANVLTF.

Only a few counts were recorded for this clonotype. The chain couples TRBV7-8 to TRBJ1-4; unclear D gene. Trimming left V 3 bases short and J 3 bases short, with 17 bases between. The CDR3 sequence is 17 residues long. The germline V gene has CDR1 SGHVS and CDR2 FQNEAQ. The CDR3 protein is CASSFRTAVRANEKLFF. The CDR3 coding sequence is TGTGCCAGCAGCTTTCGTACCGCAGTTAGGGCTAATGAAAAACTGTTTTTT.

The V and J genes are TRBV28 and TRBJ1-4, with D maybe TRBD1 (5 bases). The CDR3 runs 12 residues. Trimming took off 10 bases at V and 8 bases at J, with 14 bases between the two ends. Germline V gene lookup returns CDR1 MDHEN and CDR2 SYDVKM. In DNA form, the CDR3 reads TGTGCCACAGGGCGGGGTGGCGAAAAACTGTTTTTT. Its translation is CATGRGGEKLFF. The full variable domain, its missing parts supplied by reference TRBV28 and TRBJ1-4, is DVKVTQSSRYLVKRTGEKVFLECVQDMDHENMFWYRQDPGLGLRLIYFSYDVKMKEKGDIPEGYSVSREKKERFSLILESASTNQTSMYLCATGRGGEKLFFGSGTQLSVL.

The gene calls are TRBV20-1 and TRBJ2-3, with TRBD2 matching over 7 bases. Trimming cost V 5 bases and J 4 bases; bases outside gene matches: 12. Germline values: CDR1 DFQATT, CDR2 SNEGSKA (reference sequence). This CDR3 is built from 15 residues. Here the CDR3 reads CSAARRGDDPDTQYF. For the CDR3, the DNA is TGCAGTGCTGCCCGCCGGGGGGATGATCCAGATACGCAGTATTTT.

V and J are TRBV6-1 and TRBJ2-1; TRBD2 matches 9 bases. With V trimmed by 7 bases and J by 7 bases, 8 bases remained unmatched. This CDR3 is built from 14 residues. CDR1 MNHNS and CDR2 SASEGT come from the germline V gene. CDR3 nucleotide sequence: TGTGCCAGCACCGTAGCGGGGGCCGGAAATGAGCAGTTCTTC. As protein: CASTVAGAGNEQFF.

This clonotype was seen only a few times. The chain is built from TRBV6-5 and TRBJ2-3; D is perhaps TRBD1 or TRBD2 (5 bases each). The CDR3 has 17 residues. V was shortened by 6 bases and J by 0 bases, with 19 bases between the two germline ends. Per germline, CDR1 MNHEY and CDR2 SVGAGI. In DNA, the CDR3 is TGTGCCAGCAGCTACGGCCAAACCGGGACCAGCACAGATACGCAGTATTTT. This translates into CASSYGQTGTSTDTQYF.

This clonotype was detected only a few times. This chain connects TRBV5-4 to TRBJ2-1; perhaps D is TRBD1 or TRBD2 (6 bases each). Trimming removed 4 bases at V and 2 bases at J, with 13 bases between. The length of the CDR3 is 15 residues. Looked up from germline, CDR1 is SGHNT and CDR2 is YYREEE (reference sequence). The CDR3 nucleotides read TGTGCCAGCAGCGAGGGGGGTATGACCTACAATGAGCAGTTCTTC. This encodes CASSEGGMTYNEQFF.

This chain joins TRBV5-6 and TRBJ2-5; tentatively, D is TRBD2 (5 bases). In germline, CDR1 is SGHDT, CDR2 YYEEEE. The CDR3 is made up of 15 amino acids. The V and J ends lost 5 bases and 6 bases respectively, with 20 bases between them. The CDR3 is CASSFLDPGMKTQYF. In DNA, the CDR3 is TGTGCCAGCAGTTTTCTGGACCCGGGGATGAAGACCCAGTACTTC.

This clonotype was seen only a few times. This sequence joins TRBV6-1 and TRBJ1-2, with a possible D match to TRBD1 (6 bases). Trimming cost V 3 bases and J 4 bases, with 12 bases left between them. The CDR3 spans 14 residues. Germline V gene sequence: CDR1 MNHNS, CDR2 SASEGT. The CDR3 protein is CASSEGAKVYGYTF. The CDR3 coding sequence is TGTGCCAGCAGTGAGGGGGCCAAGGTCTATGGCTACACCTTC.

In this sample, this clonotype turned up many times. The rearrangement joins TRBV9 to TRBJ2-1; maybe TRBD2 (6 bases). Germline loops: CDR1 SGDLS, CDR2 YYNGEE. The V gene lost 3 bases and the J gene lost 8 bases, with 21 bases spanning the gap. The CDR3 runs 16 residues. The CDR3 DNA sequence: TGTGCCAGCAGCGAGACCCTCCTAGCGAGGGCCGATGAGCAGTTCTTC. The encoded protein is CASSETLLARADEQFF.

V is TRBV6-2 or TRBV6-3 and J is TRBJ2-3, with TRBD2 matching over 8 bases. This CDR3 has 11 residues. V shed 10 bases, J shed 13 bases, and the junction held 10 bases outside the gene matches. Germline CDR1 reads MNHEY; CDR2 reads SVGEGT. The CDR3 spells CATLRGGREYF. CDR3 nucleotides: TGTGCCACCCTCCGGGGGGGCCGGGAGTATTTT.

This clonotype was picked up a small number of times. CDR3 DNA: TGTGCCAGCAGCTTAGGGCGGTCGGGGGACACTGAAGCTTTCTTT. This translates into CASSLGRSGDTEAFF. V and J are TRBV11-2 and TRBJ1-1; a weak D match, TRBD1 (5 bases). The V end was cut by 1 base, the J end by 3 bases, with 12 bases between. Germline lookup yields CDR1 SGHAT and CDR2 FQNNGV. The CDR3 sequence is 15 residues long.

This clonotype has a handful of counts. The chain joins TRBV5-4 to TRBJ1-2; D is uncertain. V lost 7 bases, J lost 8 bases, and 15 bases lay in between. The CDR3 extends over 12 amino acids. Germline CDR1 SGHNT, CDR2 YYREEE (reference sequence). DNA for the CDR3: TGTGCCAGCTCTGAGCCCCCCGGGGGCTACACCTTC. It specifies CASSEPPGGYTF.

This chain connects TRBV7-7 to TRBJ2-5, with D possibly TRBD2 on 5 matching bases. V shed 5 bases and J shed 1 base, with 11 bases lying between them. This CDR3 is built from 14 residues. The V gene's germline CDR1 is SSHAT and CDR2 FNYEAQ (reference sequence). Written as DNA, the CDR3 is TGTGCCAGCAGCCCCTTACTAGTCCAAGAGACCCAGTACTTC. Translation gives CASSPLLVQETQYF.

CDR3 amino acids: CASSPGDNTQYF. The CDR3 DNA reads as TGTGCCAGCAGCCCGGGTGACAATACGCAGTATTTT. J is TRBJ2-3 and V is TRBV7-9; no firm D call. Trimming left V 5 bases short and J 7 bases short, with 10 bases between. Germline V CDR1 and CDR2: SEHNR, FQNEAQ (reference sequence). The CDR3 spans 12 residues. Variable domain in full (rest from reference TRBV7-9 and TRBJ2-3): DTGVSQNPRHKITKRGQNVTFRCDPISEHNRLYWYRQTLGQGPEFLTYFQNEAQLEKSRLLSDRFSAERPKGSFSTLEIQRTEQGDSAMYLCASSPGDNTQYFGPGTRLTVL.

This sequence joins TRBV12-3 or TRBV12-4 and TRBJ1-1, with no clear D. This CDR3 has 13 residues. V was shortened by 7 bases and J by 5 bases, with 14 bases between the two germline ends. The CDR3 DNA follows: TGTGCCAGCACCTGGACGGGGAGGACTGAAGCTTTCTTT. This translates into CASTWTGRTEAFF.

The table lists this clonotype with a few counts. This chain uses TRBV6-6 with TRBJ1-2; D is perhaps TRBD1 (5 bases). CDR3 size: 12 residues. The V and J ends lost 7 bases and 0 bases respectively, with 6 bases between them. The germline CDR1 and CDR2 sequences are MNHNY and SVGAGI (reference sequence). In DNA, the CDR3 is TGTGCCAGCACAGGGACTAACTATGGCTACACCTTC. Translation gives CASTGTNYGYTF.

The chain has TRBV28 and TRBJ2-7; TRBD1 might be the D (5 bases). This CDR3 region has 15 residues. Looked up from germline, CDR1 is MDHEN and CDR2 is SYDVKM. Trimming stripped 1 base from V and 3 bases from J, with 13 bases between. The CDR3 DNA reads TGTGCCAGCAGTTTATTTAGGGGTGAGGTCTACGAGCAGTACTTC. Translating it yields CASSLFRGEVYEQYF.

This clonotype was observed a handful of times. V and J are TRBV29-1 and TRBJ2-1; 9 bases match TRBD2. J lost 3 bases, V lost 4 bases, and 1 base had no gene match. Germline CDR1 SQVTM, CDR2 ANQGSEA. The CDR3 is 13 amino acids. The CDR3 DNA follows: TGCAGCGTTGTGACTAGCGGCTACAATGAGCAGTTCTTC. Translation: CSVVTSGYNEQFF.